A single sample gave rise to the 28 T cell receptor beta chains below, sequenced in a study of breast tumors, draining lymph nodes, adjacent tissues. Each CDR3 protein is one row after TCRdb ran MiXCR on the multiplex PCR reads. This sample yields about 16,000 distinct CDR3 sequences, of which 45% are seen a single time; about 14% belongs to the top ten. Sequencing was carried out using tumor-adjacent breast tissue. These receptors originate from a female donor with breast cancer. Some clones in this sample may be carry-over from other donors' samples.

V and J are TRBV6-5 and TRBJ1-6, with 8 bases lining up with TRBD1. V shed 0 bases, J shed 8 bases, and the junction held 6 bases outside the gene matches. The CDR3 is made up of 16 amino acids. CDR1 and CDR2 (germline): MNHEY, SVGAGI. CDR3 bases: TGTGCCAGCAGTTACTCCGGACAGGGAAGTCATTCACCCCTCCACTTT. Its translation is CASSYSGQGSHSPLHF.

The chain joins TRBV9 to TRBJ2-6, with 8 bases that match TRBD2. Germline loops: CDR1 SGDLS, CDR2 YYNGEE. The CDR3 has 18 residues. V lost 0 bases, J lost 2 bases, and 7 bases stayed unmatched. In DNA, the CDR3 is TGTGCCAGCAGCGTAGAGCAGCGGGAGAGTACTGGGGCCAACGTCCTGACTTTC. This sequence encodes CASSVEQRESTGANVLTF.

This clonotype is medium-sized (0.01 to 0.1%). This chain links TRBV4-1 with TRBJ2-7; D might be TRBD2 (6 bases). Germline CDR1 is MGHRA and CDR2 is YSYEKL. V was pared by 4 bases and J by 3 bases, with 16 bases between. This CDR3 is 15 amino acids long. This chain's CDR3 is CASSRLDGGNYEQYF. For the CDR3, the DNA is TGCGCCAGCAGCCGCCTTGACGGGGGTAACTACGAGCAGTACTTC.

This clonotype was observed a handful of times. The chain has TRBV5-1 and TRBJ2-7; 7 bases fit TRBD1. Germline CDR1 reads SGHRS; CDR2 reads YFSETQ. The CDR3 spans 15 residues. The V gene end was trimmed by 0 bases and the J gene end by 0 bases; junction bases not matched to a gene: 3. The CDR3 sequence is CASSLGGTASYEQYF. CDR3 sequence (DNA): TGCGCCAGCAGCTTGGGGGGGACAGCCTCCTACGAGCAGTACTTC.

This clonotype was picked up one time. The chain recombines TRBV20-1 with TRBJ1-2; D is undetermined. The CDR3 length is 14 residues. V lost 2 bases to trimming and J lost 6 bases, with 16 bases between them. Germline values: CDR1 DFQATT, CDR2 SNEGSKA (reference sequence). CDR3 protein: CSARRQTLKDGYTF. The CDR3 coding sequence is TGCAGTGCTAGAAGGCAGACTCTAAAGGATGGCTACACCTTC.

The rearrangement links TRBV7-9 to TRBJ2-2, with 9 bases fitting TRBD1. The CDR3 totals 17 residues. The germline V gene has CDR1 SEHNR and CDR2 FQNEAQ (reference sequence). The ends lost 5 bases at V and 6 bases at J; junction bases unmatched: 13. For the CDR3, the DNA is TGTGCCAGCAGCCCGGGGACAGGGCATTCCATAGCCGGGGAGCTGTTTTTT. Translation gives CASSPGTGHSIAGELFF. Drawing the rest from reference TRBV7-9 and TRBJ2-2, the complete variable domain is DTGVSQNPRHKITKRGQNVTFRCDPISEHNRLYWYRQTLGQGPEFLTYFQNEAQLEKSRLLSDRFSAERPKGSFSTLEIQRTEQGDSAMYLCASSPGTGHSIAGELFFGEGSRLTVL.

The chain recombines TRBV24-1 with TRBJ2-3, with 7 bases matching TRBD2. V dropped 5 bases and J dropped 5; count of bases not matched to a gene: 12. The CDR3 length is 16 residues. Germline CDR1 and CDR2: KGHDR and SFDVKD. CDR3 DNA: TGTGCCACCAGTGCGGGGAGAGGAGCGGGGCTAGATACGCAGTATTTT. Translated: CATSAGRGAGLDTQYF.

The chain links TRBV7-3 to TRBJ1-2; D is perhaps TRBD1 (5 bases). V was cut by 5 bases and J by 5 bases, with 18 bases left in between. Germline V lookup: CDR1 SGHTA, CDR2 FQGTGA. The CDR3 consists of 15 residues. The chain's CDR3 is CASSPQGRGLYGYTF. The CDR3 DNA follows: TGTGCCAGCAGCCCCCAAGGCCGGGGCCTATATGGCTACACCTTC.

Comment on this clonotype: The final CDR3 position lacks the conserved phenylalanine or tryptophan, pointing to a likely read error. No DNA is shown, since the ends of the CDR3 on it are uncertain; the CDR3 is the one TCRdb lists. The chain combines TRBV20-1 with TRBJ2-7; the table assigns TRBD1, which was not confirmed against the DNA. The CDR3 is 13 residues long, ends included. Germline V gene lookup returns CDR1 DFQATT and CDR2 SNEGSKA (reference sequence). The CDR3 sequence: CSARLTGSCEQSL.

The chain has TRBV7-9 and TRBJ2-1, with 8 bases lining up with TRBD2. J lost 7 bases, V lost 4 bases, and 3 bases had no gene match. The germline V gene has CDR1 SEHNR and CDR2 FQNEAQ (reference sequence). This CDR3 is built from 13 residues. The CDR3 protein is CASSSASGNEQFF. The CDR3 coding sequence is TGTGCCAGCAGCTCGGCTAGCGGGAATGAGCAGTTCTTC.

Many counts were recorded for this clonotype. This sequence joins TRBV2 and TRBJ1-5, with a weak D call TRBD1 (6 bases). Trimming shortened V by 6 bases and J by 4 bases, and 10 bases separated the two germline ends. This CDR3 is 13 amino acids long. The germline CDR1 and CDR2 sequences are SNHLY and FYNNEI. This CDR3 is CASRTGTNQPQHF. In nucleotides, the CDR3 is TGTGCCAGCAGGACAGGAACAAATCAGCCCCAGCATTTT.

The chain is built from TRBV6-5 and TRBJ1-2, with D maybe TRBD1 (5 bases). This CDR3 has 14 amino acids. Germline CDR1 and CDR2: MNHEY and SVGAGI. V was shortened by 4 bases and J by 3 bases, with 12 bases between the two germline ends. DNA for the CDR3: TGTGCCAGCAGTTCGGGGGTATGGGACTATGGCTACACCTTC. Translation: CASSSGVWDYGYTF.

As to this clonotype: This may be a read error, as it is one base from a much larger clone. This rearrangement joins TRBV10-3 to TRBJ1-1; tentatively, D is TRBD1 (5 bases). This CDR3 has 16 amino acids. CDR1 ENHRY and CDR2 SYGVKD come from the germline V gene. V was pared by 0 bases and J by 6 bases, with 17 bases between. The CDR3 coding sequence is TGTGCCATCAGTGAGTCGCGGGTGACAATAGGGGCTGAAGCTTTCTTT. Protein: CAISESRVTIGAEAFF.

V and J are TRBV5-1 and TRBJ2-7, with D possibly called TRBD1 or TRBD2 (5 bases each). CDR3 length equals 15 residues. Deletions cut 4 bases from V and 2 bases from J, with 16 bases between. Germline loops: CDR1 SGHRS, CDR2 YFSETQ. This chain's CDR3 is CASSPGFLQAYEQYF. CDR3 DNA sequence: TGCGCCAGCAGCCCGGGATTCTTACAGGCCTACGAGCAGTACTTC.

Concerning this clonotype itself: The missing conserved phenylalanine or tryptophan at the end of this CDR3 makes a read error likely. The chain couples TRBV5-1 to TRBJ2-5, with D maybe TRBD1 (6 bases). Trimming removed 4 bases from V and 5 bases from J, with 18 bases in between. CDR3 length: 15 amino acids. Germline assignment: CDR1 SGHRS and CDR2 YFSETQ. The CDR3 reads CASSLGGRRGETQYL. DNA of the CDR3: TGCGCCAGCAGCCTTGGGGGCAGGAGAGGCGAGACCCAGTACCTC.

This clonotype appeared a few times. This chain uses TRBV20-1 with TRBJ2-1; TRBD2 aligns across 12 bases. The CDR3 spans 15 residues. V lost 1 base, J lost 9 bases, and 7 bases stayed unmatched. CDR1 and CDR2 (germline): DFQATT, SNEGSKA (reference sequence). The CDR3 DNA is TGCAGTGCTAGAGTCCCCAGGACTAGCGGGACTGAGCAGTTCTTC. It translates to CSARVPRTSGTEQFF.

The sample holds many counts of this clonotype. The gene calls are TRBV2 and TRBJ2-3; 7 bases are a match to TRBD2. CDR1 SNHLY and CDR2 FYNNEI come from the germline V gene. The CDR3 contains 15 residues. V trimming: 3 bases; J trimming: 4 bases; junction bases outside the gene matches: 7. Here the CDR3 reads CASSDGGGPSDTQYF. In DNA form, the CDR3 reads TGTGCCAGCAGTGATGGGGGAGGGCCTTCAGATACGCAGTATTTT. The full variable domain, with the rest looked up from reference TRBV2 and TRBJ2-3, is EPEVTQTPSHQVTQMGQEVILRCVPISNHLYFYWYRQILGQKVEFLVSFYNNEISEKSEIFDDQFSVERPDGSNFTLKIRSTKLEDSAMYFCASSDGGGPSDTQYFGPGTRLTVL.

For this clonotype: Because it lacks the conserved phenylalanine or tryptophan at the end, this CDR3 is likely a read error. V and J are TRBV20-1 and TRBJ2-1, with a weak D call TRBD1 (6 bases). Germline V CDR1 and CDR2: DFQATT, SNEGSKA (reference sequence). CDR3 length: 14 amino acids. Trimming left V 3 bases short and J 9 bases short, with 18 bases between. The CDR3 here is CSARGYLGDTEQFS. CDR3 sequence (DNA): TGCAGTGCTAGGGGTTACCTCGGGGACACTGAGCAGTTCTCC.

This clonotype was counted at least ten times. This CDR3 reads CASSLTGWRPQHF. CDR3 bases: TGTGCCAGCAGCCTGACAGGGTGGAGGCCCCAGCATTTT. The chain employs TRBV5-8 and TRBJ1-5; 7 nucleotides align to TRBD1. V shed 4 bases, J shed 9 bases, and the junction held 7 bases outside the gene matches. This CDR3 has 13 amino acids. Looked up from germline, CDR1 is SGHTS and CDR2 is YDEGEE.

V gene TRBV20-1 combines with J gene TRBJ2-7, with 11 bases that match TRBD1. The CDR3 covers 13 residues. V shed 6 bases and J 9 bases; nucleotides not matched to a gene: 10. The germline CDR1 and CDR2 sequences are DFQATT and SNEGSKA (reference sequence). DNA for the CDR3: TGCAGTGCAGGCCGGGACAGGGGGACCGCGCAGTACTTC. Residues: CSAGRDRGTAQYF.

The gene calls are TRBV7-2 and TRBJ2-7; weak D call: TRBD2 (7 bases). Germline V gene sequence: CDR1 SGHTA, CDR2 FQGNSA. The CDR3 totals 17 residues. Deletions cut 0 bases from V and 6 bases from J, with 21 bases between. The CDR3 protein is CASSLAGGPPPAGEQYF. The CDR3 DNA sequence: TGTGCCAGCAGCTTAGCGGGGGGGCCCCCCCCTGCTGGCGAGCAGTACTTC.

The chain has TRBV29-1 and TRBJ1-2; 8 bases fit TRBD1. The CDR3 has 11 amino acids. The germline CDR1 and CDR2 sequences are SQVTM and ANQGSEA. The V and J ends lost 7 bases and 7 bases, in that order; junction bases with no gene match: 5. Here the CDR3 reads CSADRGGGYTF. In DNA, the CDR3 is TGCAGCGCTGACAGGGGAGGTGGCTACACCTTC.

The chain is built from TRBV6-1 and TRBJ1-5; 8 nucleotides agree with TRBD1. This CDR3 contains 14 residues. The J segment lost 9 bases and the V segment lost 4 bases, leaving 8 bases of the junction unmatched. Germline V gene data show CDR1 as MNHNS and CDR2 as SASEGT. The CDR3 is CASSASGGSRPQHF. CDR3 sequence (DNA): TGTGCCAGCAGTGCCTCAGGGGGCTCTCGGCCCCAGCATTTT.

J is TRBJ1-2 and V is TRBV5-5; D unclear. The CDR3 runs to 13 residues. CDR1 is SGHKS, CDR2 YYEKEE, per germline (reference sequence). The ends were cut back, 2 bases at V and 3 bases at J, with 8 bases in the middle. The CDR3 DNA is TGTGCCAGCAGCTTAAATGGGGACTATGGCTACACCTTC. Protein product: CASSLNGDYGYTF.

In its sample, this clonotype is medium-sized. CDR3 region: CASSRTGTGIYGYTF. DNA of the CDR3: TGTGCCAGCAGCAGAACCGGGACAGGGATCTATGGCTACACCTTC. The chain recombines TRBV9 with TRBJ1-2, with 9 bases identical to TRBD1. CDR1 and CDR2 from the germline V gene are SGDLS and YYNGEE. After removal of 4 bases from V and 4 bases from J, the junction contained 8 bases not matched to a gene. The CDR3 is 15 amino acids.

This clonotype was counted at least ten times. V and J are TRBV6-6 and TRBJ2-7; D is perhaps TRBD1 or TRBD2 (5 bases each). Germline values: CDR1 MNHNY, CDR2 SVGAGI (reference sequence). CDR3 size: 16 residues. V lost 5 bases and J 0 bases, leaving 17 bases between the germline ends. The CDR3 reads CASSHLNSGTSYEQYF. CDR3 nucleotides: TGTGCCAGCAGTCACTTAAACTCCGGGACCTCCTACGAGCAGTACTTC.

The sample holds many counts of this clonotype. This chain connects TRBV19 to TRBJ1-5, with TRBD1 as a possible D gene (5 bases). The CDR3 totals 15 residues. The ends were cut back, 7 bases at V and 8 bases at J, with 21 bases in the middle. Per the germline V gene, CDR1 is LNHDA and CDR2 is SQIVND (reference sequence). The CDR3 sequence: CASTHEGQGWEPQHF. CDR3 nucleotides: TGTGCCAGTACTCATGAGGGGCAGGGTTGGGAGCCCCAGCATTTT.

The sample holds a few counts of this clonotype. This chain links TRBV2 with TRBJ2-7, with 16 positions matching TRBD2. Germline assignment: CDR1 SNHLY and CDR2 FYNNEI. The CDR3 has 17 amino acids. V lost 6 bases and J lost 3; bases outside the gene matches: 8. The CDR3 protein is CASRGTSGRAAYYEQYF. The CDR3 coding sequence is TGTGCCAGCAGGGGGACTAGCGGGAGGGCTGCATACTACGAGCAGTACTTC.